This T cell receptor beta chain emerged from a study of tumor and adjacent non-tumor tissue in lung cancer. Three rounds of nested PCR, following a modified ARM-PCR protocol, produced the TCRbeta library. TCRdb re-called the multiplex PCR reads with MiXCR, one entry per CDR3 protein. The data show under 140,000 distinct CDR3 sequences, approximately 80% seen once. This sample's RNA came from whole unsorted tissue. Germline values: CDR1 MDHEN, CDR2 SYDVKM. The CDR3 sequence is 13 residues long. Note on this clonotype: A single base separates this from a much larger clone, so it may be a read error.

The chain is built from TRBV28 and TRBJ2-2, with a possible D match to TRBD2 (5 bases). Material for sequencing was lung tumor tissue. The sequence derives from a man between 65 and 85 years old with non-small cell lung cancer. CDR3 region: CASSRPWTGKLFF. The CDR3 bases are TGTGCCAGCAGCCGCCCATGGACCGGGAAGCTGTTTTTT.